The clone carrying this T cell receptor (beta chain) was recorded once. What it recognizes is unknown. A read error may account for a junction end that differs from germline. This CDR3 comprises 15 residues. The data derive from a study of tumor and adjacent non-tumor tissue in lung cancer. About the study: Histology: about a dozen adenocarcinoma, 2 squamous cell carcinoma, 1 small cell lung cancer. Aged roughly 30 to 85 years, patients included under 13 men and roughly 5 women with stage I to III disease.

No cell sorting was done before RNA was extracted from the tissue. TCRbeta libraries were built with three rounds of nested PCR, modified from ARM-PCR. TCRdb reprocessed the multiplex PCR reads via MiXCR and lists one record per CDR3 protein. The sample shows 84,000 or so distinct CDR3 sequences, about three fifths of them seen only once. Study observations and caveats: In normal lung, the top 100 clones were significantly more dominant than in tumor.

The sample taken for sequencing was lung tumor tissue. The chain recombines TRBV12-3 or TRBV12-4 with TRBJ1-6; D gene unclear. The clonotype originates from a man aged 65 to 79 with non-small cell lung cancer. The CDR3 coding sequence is TGTACCAGCAGCTTAGTATCGCAGCGGCTATCACCCCTCCACTTT. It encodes CTSSLVSQRLSPLHF.